These T cell receptor beta chains were read from a single sample in a study of T cells in tumors after PD-1 blockade. Using immunoSEQ multiplex PCR, the repertoire was profiled, and TCRdb retains in-frame clones only, with some absent. The sample shows 45,000 to 60,000 clones, 65% to 80% of them seen only once. The sample was PBMCs, taken before anti-PD-1 therapy. The receptors were gathered from a human donor with advanced basal cell or squamous cell carcinoma (not recorded which). CDR3s include the opening cysteine and the closing phenylalanine or tryptophan. The order of the fields is J gene, clone size, D gene, V gene, CDR3 length, CDR3 DNA, CDR3 protein. D genes are given only for firm matches. Expanded clones are given a class, and other clones once, few, many or no size at all.

TRBJ2-1 | once | - | TRBV5-6 | 13 | TGTGCCAGCAGCGAGACCTGGAAGGGTTGGCAGTTCTTC | CASSETWKGWQFF
TRBJ1-5 | - | TRBD1 | TRBV27 | 14 | TGTGCCAGCAGTTCTAGACAGGGAGAACAGCCCCAGCATTTT | CASSSRQGEQPQHF
TRBJ2-3 | - | TRBD2 | TRBV5-4 | 15 | TGTGCCAGCAGCTTGACTAGCGGGATGACAGATACGCAGTATTTT | CASSLTSGMTDTQYF
TRBJ1-2 | - | - | TRBV25-1 | 12 | TGTGCCAGCAGTCAAGGCCGCTGGGGCTACACCTTC | CASSQGRWGYTF
TRBJ1-2 | - | - | TRBV18 | 12 | TGTGCCAGCTCACCAAGGAGTTATGGCTACACCTTC | CASSPRSYGYTF
TRBJ1-5 | - | - | TRBV12-3/TRBV12-4 | 13 | TGTGCCAGCAGTTTAGGTGGCAGTCAGCCCCAGCATTTT | CASSLGGSQPQHF
TRBJ2-7 | - | - | TRBV6-5 | 14 | TGTGCCAGCAGTCCGACTAGGGGGACCTACGAGCAGTACTTC | CASSPTRGTYEQYF
TRBJ1-4 | once | TRBD1 | TRBV6-5 | 14 | TGTGCCAGCCCCAACCGGACAGGGGCGGAAAAACTGTTTTTT | CASPNRTGAEKLFF
TRBJ2-7 | - | - | TRBV5-6 | 11 | TGTGCCAGCAGCTTTGGGGCCGAGCAGTACTTC | CASSFGAEQYF
TRBJ2-7 | few | - | TRBV10-3 | 14 | TGTGCCATCAGTGATCGGGTGAGGGGATACGAGCAGTACTTC | CAISDRVRGYEQYF
TRBJ2-3 | - | TRBD2 | TRBV28 | 14 | TGTGCCAGCAGTGTAGCGGGAGGGGATAATACGCAGTATTTT | CASSVAGGDNTQYF
TRBJ1-2 | - | - | TRBV1 | 14 | TGCACCAGCAGCCAAGACGGGGATAACTATGGCTACACCTTC | CTSSQDGDNYGYTF
TRBJ1-1 | - | TRBD1 | TRBV11-1 | 13 | TGTGCCAGCAGCTCCCAGGGGGCGGTTGAAGCTTTCTTT | CASSSQGAVEAFF
TRBJ2-7 | - | - | TRBV21-1 | 18 | TGTGCCAGCAGCACTAAAGTGGGGACTAGCGGGAGTGACTACGAGCAGTACTTC | CASSTKVGTSGSDYEQYF
TRBJ1-5 | once | TRBD1 | TRBV28 | 15 | TGTGCCAGCAGTTTTGGAAGGGGGCAGGGTCAGCCCCAGCATTTT | CASSFGRGQGQPQHF
TRBJ1-5 | few | - | TRBV28 | 13 | TGTGCCAGCAGGACACAGGGATCTCAGCCCCAGCATTTT | CASRTQGSQPQHF
TRBJ2-3 | - | TRBD1 | TRBV10-2 | 15 | TGCGCCAGCAGGTCGGGACAGGGGATTACAGATACGCAGTATTTT | CASRSGQGITDTQYF
TRBJ2-5 | - | - | TRBV25-1 | 15 | TGTGCCAGCACCGAAAGGGGGTGGGGGCAAGAGACCCAGTACTTC | CASTERGWGQETQYF
TRBJ2-1 | - | - | TRBV27 | 16 | TGTGCCAGCAGTTTCGGAACAGGGTTACGACTTGACGAGCAGTTCTTC | CASSFGTGLRLDEQFF
TRBJ1-2 | - | - | TRBV6-5 | 15 | TGTGCCAGCAGTCGCGTAGGGAGGGCCAACTATGGCTACACCTTC | CASSRVGRANYGYTF
TRBJ2-7 | - | - | TRBV18 | 13 | TGTGCCAGCTCACCATCAGGGGTATACGAGCAGTACTTC | CASSPSGVYEQYF
TRBJ1-1 | - | - | TRBV9 | 14 | TGTGCCAGCAGCTCCGGACCGTTGAACACTGAAGCTTTCTTT | CASSSGPLNTEAFF
TRBJ2-1 | - | TRBD2 | TRBV28 | 14 | TGTGCCAGCAGGGGGGGACTAGCGGGAGTTGAGCAGTTCTTC | CASRGGLAGVEQFF
TRBJ2-3 | - | TRBD1 | TRBV5-1 | 14 | TGCGCCAGCAAGCGGACAGGGTGGATAGATACGCAGTATTTT | CASKRTGWIDTQYF
TRBJ2-7 | - | - | TRBV28 | 13 | TGTGCCAGCAGCCCTCTCCGGGGCTACGAGCAGTACTTC | CASSPLRGYEQYF
TRBJ1-3 | - | - | TRBV9 | 13 | TGTGCCAGCAGCGTCCCCGGGTCCGACACCATATATTTT | CASSVPGSDTIYF
TRBJ1-2 | - | - | TRBV2 | 12 | TGTGCCAGCACTGGACAGCACTATGGCTACACCTTC | CASTGQHYGYTF
TRBJ1-1 | once | - | TRBV7-9 | 12 | TGTGCCAGCAGCTTAGCAGAAACTGAAGCTTTCTTT | CASSLAETEAFF
TRBJ2-2 | - | - | TRBV9 | 12 | TGTGCCAGCAGCCAGAGGACGGGGGAGCTGTTTTTT | CASSQRTGELFF
TRBJ2-3 | - | - | TRBV4-2 | 12 | TGTGCCAGCAGCCAAGACGAGGATACGCAGTATTTT | CASSQDEDTQYF
TRBJ1-2 | - | - | TRBV3-1/TRBV3-2 | 14 | TGTGCCAGCAGCCAAGGGGGCAGATTCTATGGCTACACCTTC | CASSQGGRFYGYTF